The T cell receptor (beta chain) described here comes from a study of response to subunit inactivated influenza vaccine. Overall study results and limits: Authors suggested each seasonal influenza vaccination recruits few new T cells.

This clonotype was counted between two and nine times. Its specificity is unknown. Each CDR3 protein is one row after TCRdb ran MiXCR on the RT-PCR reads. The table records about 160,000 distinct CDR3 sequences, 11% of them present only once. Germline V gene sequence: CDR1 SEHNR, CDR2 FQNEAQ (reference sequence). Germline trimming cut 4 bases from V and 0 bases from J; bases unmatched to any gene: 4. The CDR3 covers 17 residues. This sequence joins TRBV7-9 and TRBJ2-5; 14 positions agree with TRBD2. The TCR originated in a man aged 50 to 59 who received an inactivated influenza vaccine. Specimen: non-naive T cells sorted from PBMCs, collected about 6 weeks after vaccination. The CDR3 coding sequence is TGTGCCAGCAGCTCGAGGACTAGCGGGAGGAACCAAGAGACCCAGTACTTC. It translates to CASSSRTSGRNQETQYF.